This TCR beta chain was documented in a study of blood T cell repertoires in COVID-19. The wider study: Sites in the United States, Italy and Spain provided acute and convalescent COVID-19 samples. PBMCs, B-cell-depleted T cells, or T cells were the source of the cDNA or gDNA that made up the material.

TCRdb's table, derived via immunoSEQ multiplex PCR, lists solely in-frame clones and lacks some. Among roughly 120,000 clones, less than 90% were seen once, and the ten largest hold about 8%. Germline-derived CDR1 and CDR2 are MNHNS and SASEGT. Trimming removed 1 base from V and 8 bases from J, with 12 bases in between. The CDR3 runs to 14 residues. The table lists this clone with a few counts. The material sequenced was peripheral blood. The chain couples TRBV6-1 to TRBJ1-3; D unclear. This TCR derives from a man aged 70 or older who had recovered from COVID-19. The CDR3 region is CASSEGGARHTIYF. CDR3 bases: TGTGCCAGCAGTGAAGGGGGAGCCCGACACACCATATATTTT.